The subject of this entry is one T cell receptor (beta chain). Antigen specificity is unknown. This record comes from a study of cytomegalovirus exposure and HLA in healthy donors. Whole-study findings and limits: Rare TCR sequences dominated, though some public TCRs recurred in many donors.

PCR was performed using 60 Vbeta and 13 Jbeta primers. In the study's own analysis: The count from a later analysis was some 76 million unique TCR beta chains, 9.5 million to 13 million of them shared. Clones were read by immunoSEQ multiplex PCR, and TCRdb kept only the in-frame ones, dropping some. The DNA gave D and trimming, while V, J and clone size come from that table. The sample data list about 200,000 clones. Germline values: CDR1 SEHNR, CDR2 FQNEAQ (reference sequence). The CDR3 has 16 residues. Trimming stripped 4 bases from V and 6 bases from J, with 18 bases between. This chain uses TRBV7-9 with TRBJ1-4, with D possibly TRBD1 on 6 matching bases. Sequenced sample: PBMCs. This clonotype was sampled from a boy aged 5 to 17 in good health and CMV-seronegative. The CDR3 loop reads CASSYPTGRGDEKLFF. The DNA for the CDR3 is TGTGCCAGCAGCTACCCAACAGGGCGCGGTGATGAAAAACTGTTTTTT.